Listed here are 3 T cell receptor beta chains from one sample, sequenced in a study of shared clonotypes between healthy human individuals. The assay was immunoSEQ multiplex PCR, and TCRdb's table has in-frame clones only and misses some. The sample holds about 680,000 clones, roughly 94% seen once. CD45RO-negative CD8 cells positively selected for CCR7 made up the naive population, which excluded terminally differentiated effector memory CD45RA+ cells. The sample comprised naive CD8+ T cells sorted from blood. The receptors were gathered from a man younger than 45 in good health.

This rearrangement joins TRBV7-9 to TRBJ1-1, with D uncertain. CDR1 and CDR2 (germline): SEHNR, FQNEAQ (reference sequence). The V gene lost 7 bases and the J gene lost 6 bases, with 9 bases spanning the gap. There are 11 residues in the CDR3. CDR3 residues: CASTWTSEAFF. CDR3 coding DNA: TGTGCCAGCACCTGGACTTCTGAAGCTTTCTTT. The full variable domain, in which reference TRBV7-9 and TRBJ1-1 provide the parts outside the CDR3, is DTGVSQNPRHKITKRGQNVTFRCDPISEHNRLYWYRQTLGQGPEFLTYFQNEAQLEKSRLLSDRFSAERPKGSFSTLEIQRTEQGDSAMYLCASTWTSEAFFGQGTRLTVV.

V and J are TRBV5-6 and TRBJ2-1, with 8 bases lining up with TRBD2. V shed 3 bases, J shed 8 bases, and the junction held 10 bases outside the gene matches. Germline values: CDR1 SGHDT, CDR2 YYEEEE. The CDR3 runs to 15 residues. In DNA, the CDR3 is TGTGCCAGCAGCTACGGGAGGGGGAGCAGGGATGAGCAGTTCTTC. It translates to CASSYGRGSRDEQFF.

The chain uses TRBV11-2 and TRBJ2-5; 14 bases agree with TRBD2. CDR1 is SGHAT, CDR2 FQNNGV, per germline. With 4 bases clipped from V and 2 bases from J, the junction kept 3 bases outside the gene matches. This CDR3 contains 16 residues. The CDR3 loop reads CASSWGTSGGQETQYF. CDR3 coding DNA: TGTGCCAGCAGCTGGGGGACTAGCGGGGGACAAGAGACCCAGTACTTC.